The 13 T cell receptor beta chains listed next were all sequenced from one sample in a study of radiation and T cells in renal cell carcinoma. The time point: baseline pretreatment blood. Treatment described: 15 Gy SBRT to primary tumor, nephrectomy 4 weeks later. Method: immunoSEQ multiplex PCR; TCRdb's copy keeps in-frame clones and lacks some. Of about 140,000 clones in the sample, over 65% are singletons; the top ten hold under 30%. This material consisted of blood, taken from a patient whose treatment included radiotherapy and nephrectomy. These TCRs come from a woman aged 50 to 60 with renal cell carcinoma.

The chain has TRBV11-3 and TRBJ2-7; TRBD2 might be the D (5 bases). CDR1 is SGHNT, CDR2 YENEEA, per germline. The CDR3 loop spans 13 amino acids. Trimming shortened V by 4 bases and J by 4 bases, and 11 bases separated the two germline ends. The CDR3 nucleotides read TGTGCCAGCAGCTCCAGGACTGGTTACGAGCAGTACTTC. This gives the protein CASSSRTGYEQYF.

The chain carries TRBV19 and TRBJ1-5; 7 bases align to TRBD1. Unmatched junction bases numbered 7, after V lost 5 bases and J lost 9 bases. Germline assignment: CDR1 LNHDA and CDR2 SQIVND (reference sequence). This CDR3 is 13 amino acids long. The CDR3 sequence: CASSVQGSGPQHF. The CDR3 DNA is TGTGCCAGTAGTGTACAGGGGAGTGGGCCCCAGCATTTT.

This clone has only one observation. The chain employs TRBV6-5 and TRBJ2-7; D gene ambiguous. V shed 5 bases and J shed 0 bases, with 11 bases lying between them. This CDR3 is 14 amino acids long. Germline V gene data show CDR1 as MNHEY and CDR2 as SVGAGI. In nucleotides, the CDR3 is TGTGCCAGCAGTCCTTCTACCAGCTCCTACGAGCAGTACTTC. Protein product: CASSPSTSSYEQYF.

CDR3 bases: TGCAGCGTTGAAGACGGCAGGGATCGGGGCGAGCAGTACTTC. Its translation: CSVEDGRDRGEQYF. The chain uses TRBV29-1 and TRBJ2-7; the D gene could be TRBD1 or TRBD2 (5 bases each). Germline CDR1 and CDR2: SQVTM and ANQGSEA. The ends were cut back, 0 bases at V and 6 bases at J, with 15 bases in the middle. CDR3 length equals 14 residues.

The rearrangement links TRBV7-2 to TRBJ2-2, with 9 nucleotides matching TRBD1. The CDR3 has 16 amino acids. Trimming took 5 bases from V and 3 from J; bases not matched to a gene: 7. Germline loops: CDR1 SGHTA, CDR2 FQGNSA. CDR3 nucleotides: TGTGCCAGCAGCCGCGGGACAGGGTCACACACCGGGGAGCTGTTTTTT. Translating it yields CASSRGTGSHTGELFF. The full variable domain, with the rest looked up from reference TRBV7-2 and TRBJ2-2, is GAGVSQSPSNKVTEKGKDVELRCDPISGHTALYWYRQSLGQGLEFLIYFQGNSAPDKSGLPSDRFSAERTGGSVSTLTIQRTQQEDSAVYLCASSRGTGSHTGELFFGEGSRLTVL.

Notes on this clone: The junction departs from germline at one end; a sequencing error may be responsible. This sequence joins TRBV14 and TRBJ2-7; D might be TRBD1 or TRBD2, each matching 5 bases. The V gene's germline CDR1 is SGHDN and CDR2 FVKESK. The CDR3 contains 14 residues. This CDR3 reads CASSQRRAGTSLDF. In DNA form, the CDR3 reads TGTGCCAGCAGCCAACGAAGGGCAGGGACCTCCCTGGACTTC. Together with reference TRBV14 and TRBJ2-7, the CDR3 gives the full variable domain: EAGVTQFPSHSVIEKGQTVTLRCDPISGHDNLYWYRRVMGKEIKFLLHFVKESKQDESGMPNNRFLAERTGGTYSTLKVQPAELEDSGVYFCASSQRRAGTSLDFGPGTRLTVT.

The chain is built from TRBV9 and TRBJ2-6, with unresolved D. Germline CDR1 SGDLS, CDR2 YYNGEE. There are 13 residues in the CDR3. The V end was cut by 0 bases, the J end by 11 bases, with 9 bases between. The CDR3 nucleotides read TGTGCCAGCAGCGTAGAAGTAAGGGACGTCCTGACTTTC. This codes for CASSVEVRDVLTF.

The CDR3 region is CASSIAYRTGGDQPQHF. The CDR3 bases are TGTGCCAGTAGTATAGCCTACCGGACGGGGGGCGATCAGCCCCAGCATTTT. The V call is TRBV19, the J call TRBJ1-5; possible D gene TRBD1, 6 bases. V lost 1 base to trimming and J lost 5 bases, with 18 bases between them. The CDR3 is 17 residues long. From germline, CDR1 is LNHDA and CDR2 SQIVND (reference sequence).

The chain employs TRBV6-5 and TRBJ1-5, with a possible D match to TRBD1 (6 bases). CDR1 and CDR2 from the germline V gene are MNHEY and SVGAGI. There are 14 residues in the CDR3. V shed 6 bases and J shed 3 bases, with 12 bases lying between them. The CDR3 bases are TGTGCCAGCAGACCTAACAGGGACAATCAGCCCCAGCATTTT. This sequence encodes CASRPNRDNQPQHF.

The chain combines TRBV5-6 with TRBJ2-7, with TRBD1 matching 9 bases. This CDR3 is 17 amino acids long. With V trimmed by 4 bases and J by 5 bases, 16 bases remained unmatched. Germline V gene sequence: CDR1 SGHDT, CDR2 YYEEEE. This chain's CDR3 is CASSGGMLTGTGNEQYF. The CDR3 DNA sequence: TGTGCCAGCAGCGGCGGAATGCTCACCGGGACAGGGAACGAGCAGTACTTC.

The chain is built from TRBV10-3 and TRBJ2-3; D might be TRBD2 (6 bases). Between the trimmed V and J ends, which lost 2 bases and 2 bases, there was a span of 11 bases. The CDR3 is 15 residues long. Germline CDR1 reads ENHRY; CDR2 reads SYGVKD. Written as DNA, the CDR3 is TGTGCCATCAGTGAGCCAGCGGGCTCCACAGATACGCAGTATTTT. Its protein is CAISEPAGSTDTQYF.

The chain carries TRBV2 and TRBJ2-7; D may be TRBD1 (5 bases). The CDR3 has 12 residues. CDR1 is SNHLY and CDR2 is FYNNEI in the germline V gene. V was clipped by 5 bases and J by 4 bases, with 9 bases between them. The CDR3 DNA follows: TGTGCCAGCAGTAAACAGGCGTACGAGCAGTACTTC. It codes for CASSKQAYEQYF.

This clone has just a few counts. This sequence joins TRBV7-6 and TRBJ2-7; D perhaps matches TRBD1 (6 bases). The CDR3 sequence is 17 residues long. V shed 3 bases and J shed 3 bases, with 21 bases lying between them. Germline V gives CDR1 SGHVS, CDR2 FNYEAQ. The CDR3: CASSLASEGVGIYEQYF. As DNA, the CDR3 is TGTGCCAGCAGCTTGGCGTCCGAGGGGGTTGGGATCTACGAGCAGTACTTC.